This record looks at one T cell receptor beta chain sequence and its context. Its specificity is not known. Germline V lookup: CDR1 SEHNR, CDR2 FQNEAQ (reference sequence). V lost 4 bases and J lost 7, with 13 bases in between. There are 13 residues in the CDR3. The sample is drawn from a study of cytomegalovirus exposure and HLA in healthy donors. Regarding the study as a whole: Trimming of TCR beta V- and J-genes showed a link, identified in a later analysis, to a missense DCLRE1C variant.

PCR employed 60 Vbeta and 13 Jbeta primers. Sequenced by immunoSEQ multiplex PCR; TCRdb stores in-frame clones only, minus some. The sample contains some 150,000 clones, nearly 80% of which appear only once. The TCR was taken from a male donor in good health and CMV-seronegative. This chain links TRBV7-9 with TRBJ1-1; TRBD1 is a possible D gene (6 bases). The sequencing sample was made of PBMCs. The CDR3 sequence is CASSYSQGVEAFF. Written as DNA, the CDR3 is TGTGCCAGCAGCTATTCACAGGGTGTTGAAGCTTTCTTT.